These T cell receptor beta chains were read from a single sample in a study of CD8 T cells in Susac syndrome. TCRdb independently ran MiXCR on the immunoSEQ multiplex PCR reads; one entry per CDR3 protein. Seen here are 110,000 or so distinct CDR3 sequences, roughly 93% observed once, and the top ten hold roughly 0.088%. The sample consisted of CD4+ T cells from PBMCs. Source of these receptors: a human donor with multiple sclerosis. Each CDR3 is given with its conserved first and last residue. Fields, in order: D gene, clone size, V gene, J gene, CDR3 DNA, CDR3 protein. The D gene is left open where the match is weak. Expanded clones are given a class, and other clones once, few, many or no size at all.

D: TRBD1
size: .
V: TRBV4-3
J: TRBJ2-5
DNA: TGCGCCAGCAGCTACGGACAGGGGGCTGAGACCCAGTACTTC
CDR3: CASSYGQGAETQYF

D: TRBD2
size: .
V: TRBV16
J: TRBJ2-5
DNA: TGTGCCAGCAGCCAGAGCGGGGGCTTAGAGACCCAGTACTTC
CDR3: CASSQSGGLETQYF

D: TRBD1
size: .
V: TRBV5-1
J: TRBJ2-1
DNA: TGCGCCAGCAGCTTGTGGGGGGGGACAGGGGACTCCTACAATGAGCAGTTCTTC
CDR3: CASSLWGGTGDSYNEQFF

D: TRBD1
size: .
V: TRBV5-1
J: TRBJ2-5
DNA: TGCGCCAGCAGCTCCGGACAGGTTCAAGAGACCCAGTACTTC
CDR3: CASSSGQVQETQYF

D: TRBD1
size: .
V: TRBV24-1
J: TRBJ2-5
DNA: TGTGCCACCAGTGATCTGACCCGGACAGGTAAAAATCAAGAGACCCAGTACTTC
CDR3: CATSDLTRTGKNQETQYF

D: TRBD2
size: .
V: TRBV6-2/TRBV6-3
J: TRBJ2-5
DNA: TGTGCCAGCTCGACGGGGGGAAAGACCCAGTACTTC
CDR3: CASSTGGKTQYF

D: TRBD2
size: .
V: TRBV24-1
J: TRBJ2-1
DNA: TGTGCCACCAGTGATCCCGGCGGGGGGGCATTGGGTGAGCAGTTCTTC
CDR3: CATSDPGGGALGEQFF

D: TRBD1
size: .
V: TRBV29-1
J: TRBJ2-2
DNA: TGCAGCGTTCTGACAGGGAGCACCGGGGAGCTGTTTTTT
CDR3: CSVLTGSTGELFF

D: .
size: .
V: TRBV12-3/TRBV12-4
J: TRBJ2-1
DNA: TGTGCCAGCAGTTTAGCCTCCAGACGGAACAATGAGCAGTTCTTC
CDR3: CASSLASRRNNEQFF

D: .
size: few
V: TRBV6-5
J: TRBJ1-1
DNA: TGTGCCAGCAGCTCCCAAAGGAACACTGAAGCTTTCTTT
CDR3: CASSSQRNTEAFF

D: TRBD1
size: .
V: TRBV2
J: TRBJ2-3
DNA: TGTGCCAGCAGCGTGGGACAGCGCACAGATACGCAGTATTTT
CDR3: CASSVGQRTDTQYF